One and the same sample provided the 26 T cell receptor beta chains below, sequenced in a study of blood T cell repertoires in COVID-19 (TCRdb year 2020). Library generation was performed with the immunoSEQ multiplex PCR assay. TCRdb took this table from immuneACCESS and kept in-frame rearrangements with V and J called. Such tables lack part of the clones; where checked against another copy, unresolved V genes explain under half of the gap, and the rest is unexplained. The sample records under 95,000 clones, approximately 90% of which are singletons. The top ten hold 3.5% to 4% of the sample. Sequencing used peripheral blood. The receptor source for this set is a woman aged 50 to 60 in a cohort sampled during active COVID-19.

The rearrangement joins TRBV23-1 to TRBJ1-2; TRBD1 might be the D (5 bases). TRBV23-1 is known as an ORF, though its function is uncertain. The ends were cut back, 6 bases at V and 2 bases at J, with 19 bases in the middle. The CDR3 runs 16 residues. DNA of the CDR3: TGCGCCAGCAGCCGAAGAACCAGGGCCCCAAACTATGGCTACACCTTC. Its translation is CASSRRTRAPNYGYTF.

The chain has TRBV7-6 and TRBJ2-7; possibly TRBD1 for D (5 bases). The CDR3 has 17 residues. Germline V gene sequence: CDR1 SGHVS, CDR2 FNYEAQ. The V end was cut by 1 base, the J end by 2 bases, with 18 bases between. This chain's CDR3 is CASSLGDADSFPYEQYF. The CDR3 region has the DNA TGTGCCAGCAGCTTAGGAGACGCCGACAGTTTTCCCTACGAGCAGTACTTC.

V usage is TRBV18 and J usage is TRBJ2-7; 7 bases agree with TRBD2. Trimming removed 3 bases from V and 7 bases from J; junction bases left unmatched: 6. CDR1 is KGHSH and CDR2 is LQKENI in the germline V gene. The CDR3 contains 13 residues. In DNA form, the CDR3 reads TGTGCCAGCTCACCGATCAACGGGAGGGAGCAGTACTTC. It codes for CASSPINGREQYF.

The V and J genes are TRBV7-9 and TRBJ2-5, with D tentatively TRBD1 (6 bases). Trimming took off 4 bases at V and 2 bases at J, with 14 bases between the two ends. This CDR3 is built from 15 residues. From germline, CDR1 is SEHNR and CDR2 FQNEAQ (reference sequence). CDR3 nucleotide sequence: TGTGCCAGCAGCTCGAAGACAGGCCAGCAAGAGACCCAGTACTTC. Its protein product is CASSSKTGQQETQYF.

Details on this clone: This sample also contains other DNA sequences that code for the same CDR3. The rearrangement joins TRBV7-3 to TRBJ2-3, with 10 bases fitting TRBD2. Germline V gene data show CDR1 as SGHTA and CDR2 as FQGTGA. The CDR3 consists of 15 residues. V trimming: 5 bases; J trimming: 1 base; junction bases outside the gene matches: 3. The CDR3 region is CASSPGTSGTDTQYF. CDR3 sequence (DNA): TGTGCCAGCAGCCCAGGGACTAGCGGCACAGATACGCAGTATTTT.

The chain combines TRBV28 with TRBJ1-3, with TRBD1 as a possible D gene (6 bases). Germline loops: CDR1 MDHEN, CDR2 SYDVKM. V was trimmed by 9 bases and J by 0 bases, leaving 18 bases between them. This CDR3 has 16 residues. The chain's CDR3 is CASTLPQGASGNTIYF. CDR3 bases: TGTGCCAGTACCCTTCCACAGGGAGCCTCTGGAAACACCATATATTTT.

The V and J genes are TRBV25-1 and TRBJ2-1; D is possibly TRBD2 (6 bases). This CDR3 comprises 15 residues. Germline assignment: CDR1 MGHDK and CDR2 SYGVNS. V was shortened by 7 bases and J by 0 bases, with 13 bases between the two germline ends. The CDR3 protein is CASIPGTHSYNEQFF. The CDR3 nucleotides read TGTGCCAGCATCCCCGGGACTCACTCCTACAATGAGCAGTTCTTC.

This clone was found once. The V and J genes are TRBV14 and TRBJ2-1, with 8 bases that match TRBD2. The V and J ends lost 8 bases and 6 bases, in that order; junction bases with no gene match: 12. The CDR3 runs to 15 residues. Germline V gene lookup returns CDR1 SGHDN and CDR2 FVKESK. The CDR3 coding sequence is TGTGCCAGCTCCCCTTCGATACTAGCGGCCAATGAGCAGTTCTTC. Its translation is CASSPSILAANEQFF.

This chain uses TRBV19 with TRBJ1-5, with 8 bases aligning to TRBD1. The V segment lost 6 bases and the J segment 6 bases; nucleotides outside the gene matches: 7. This CDR3 spans 14 amino acids. CDR1 is LNHDA, CDR2 SQIVND, per germline (reference sequence). The CDR3 coding sequence is TGTGCCAGTAGGGTGACAGGGGCAGGTCAGCCCCAGCATTTT. It codes for CASRVTGAGQPQHF.

This chain connects TRBV11-3 to TRBJ2-7; possible D gene TRBD1, 5 bases. The CDR3 is made up of 16 amino acids. V lost 0 bases, J lost 3 bases, and 15 bases lay in between. Germline values: CDR1 SGHNT, CDR2 YENEEA. Here the CDR3 DNA reads TGTGCCAGCAGCTTAGATCTTATGGGGCGAGGCTACGAGCAGTACTTC. It is translated as CASSLDLMGRGYEQYF.

V and J are TRBV19 and TRBJ2-3; 8 bases map to TRBD2. Germline V CDR1 and CDR2: LNHDA, SQIVND (reference sequence). The CDR3 runs to 19 residues. Germline trimming cut 1 base from V and 0 bases from J; bases unmatched to any gene: 12. CDR3 sequence: CASSIGGGVAGFSTDTQYF. The CDR3 nucleotides read TGTGCCAGTAGTATAGGGGGAGGGGTAGCGGGGTTCAGCACAGATACGCAGTATTTT. Complete variable domain (other parts from reference TRBV19 and TRBJ2-3): DGGITQSPKYLFRKEGQNVTLSCEQNLNHDAMYWYRQDPGQGLRLIYYSQIVNDFQKGDIAEGYSVSREKKESFPLTVTSAQKNPTAFYLCASSIGGGVAGFSTDTQYFGPGTRLTVL.

This chain uses TRBV4-1 with TRBJ2-5, with no clear D. The CDR3 sequence is 16 residues long. The ends were cut back, 2 bases at V and 5 bases at J, with 18 bases in the middle. The germline gives CDR1 MGHRA, CDR2 YSYEKL. Here the CDR3 reads CASSQPGRSPRETQYF. The DNA of the CDR3 is TGCGCCAGCAGCCAACCGGGTCGGTCCCCGCGGGAGACCCAGTACTTC.

This clone was recorded a few times. The V gene is TRBV5-4, the J gene TRBJ1-1, with no clear D. This CDR3 has 13 residues. V was pared by 0 bases and J by 4 bases, with 7 bases between. The germline CDR1 and CDR2 sequences are SGHNT and YYREEE (reference sequence). The CDR3 region is CASSLVQSTEAFF. As DNA, the CDR3 is TGTGCCAGCAGCTTGGTACAGAGCACTGAAGCTTTCTTT.

The V and J genes are TRBV19 and TRBJ2-1, with 8 bases fitting TRBD2. The V segment lost 3 bases and the J segment 6 bases; nucleotides outside the gene matches: 4. CDR1 LNHDA and CDR2 SQIVND come from the germline V gene (reference sequence). This CDR3 is 14 amino acids long. The DNA of the CDR3 is TGTGCCAGTAGTATTCAAACTAGCGGCAATGAGCAGTTCTTC. Amino acids: CASSIQTSGNEQFF.

Points on this clone: One end of the junction fails to match germline, which may point to a read error. The J gene is TRBJ1-2, the V gene TRBV5-1; unclear D gene. CDR1 is SGHRS, CDR2 YFSETQ, per germline. The CDR3 covers 13 residues. The CDR3 loop is CASTLDGLYGYTF. CDR3 DNA: TGCGCCAGCACCTTGGATGGGCTCTATGGCTACACCTTC.

DNA for the CDR3: TGTGCCAGCAGCTTAGAAGCGACTAGCGGGTTCTTC. Its protein is CASSLEATSGFF. The rearrangement uses TRBV7-9 and TRBJ2-1; TRBD2 matches 9 bases. The CDR3 consists of 12 residues. Unmatched junction bases numbered 4, after V lost 1 base and J lost 15 bases. Germline CDR1 is SEHNR and CDR2 is FQNEAQ (reference sequence).

In its sample, this clone was seen a few times. The V and J genes are TRBV4-1 and TRBJ1-5; D not resolved. V was trimmed by 4 bases and J by 1 base, leaving 11 bases between them. Germline assignment: CDR1 MGHRA and CDR2 YSYEKL. This CDR3 contains 15 residues. CDR3 protein: CASSLETESNQPQHF. The CDR3 coding sequence is TGCGCCAGCAGCCTTGAAACAGAAAGCAATCAGCCCCAGCATTTT.

The rearrangement uses TRBV11-2 and TRBJ2-7; a possible D gene is TRBD1 (5 bases). V was shortened by 0 bases and J by 4 bases, with 22 bases between the two germline ends. Germline CDR1 and CDR2: SGHAT and FQNNGV. The CDR3 has 18 residues. CDR3 DNA: TGTGCCAGCAGCTTAGATCTTAGGGTCAGGGCCCTTGGGTACGAGCAGTACTTC. As protein: CASSLDLRVRALGYEQYF.

Only a few counts were recorded for this clone. The genes are TRBV5-1 and TRBJ2-2, with 10 bases fitting TRBD1. The germline gives CDR1 SGHRS, CDR2 YFSETQ. This CDR3 contains 15 residues. V gave up 7 bases and J gave up 3 bases; unmatched junction bases: 6. CDR3 loop: CASGAGQGYTGELFF. For the CDR3, the DNA is TGCGCCAGCGGAGCGGGACAGGGGTACACCGGGGAGCTGTTTTTT. Full variable domain (rest looked up from reference TRBV5-1 and TRBJ2-2): KAGVTQTPRYLIKTRGQQVTLSCSPISGHRSVSWYQQTPGQGLQFLFEYFSETQRNKGNFPGRFSGRQFSNSRSEMNVSTLELGDSALYLCASGAGQGYTGELFFGEGSRLTVL.

The chain combines TRBV5-1 with TRBJ2-2, with 8 bases fitting TRBD2. Germline V CDR1 and CDR2: SGHRS, YFSETQ. V gave up 2 bases and J gave up 3 bases; unmatched junction bases: 3. This CDR3 contains 15 residues. The CDR3 protein is CASSFSGGDTGELFF. The CDR3 DNA reads as TGCGCCAGCAGCTTCTCCGGGGGGGACACCGGGGAGCTGTTTTTT. Full variable domain (missing parts from reference TRBV5-1 and TRBJ2-2): KAGVTQTPRYLIKTRGQQVTLSCSPISGHRSVSWYQQTPGQGLQFLFEYFSETQRNKGNFPGRFSGRQFSNSRSEMNVSTLELGDSALYLCASSFSGGDTGELFFGEGSRLTVL.

The CDR3 protein is CASSTRVLAADTQYF. The CDR3 DNA is TGTGCCAGCAGCACACGGGTACTAGCGGCAGATACGCAGTATTTT. The rearrangement links TRBV7-9 to TRBJ2-3; 8 bases line up with TRBD2. The CDR3 consists of 15 residues. V was clipped by 5 bases and J by 4 bases; unmatched bases: 8. Germline V gives CDR1 SEHNR, CDR2 FQNEAQ (reference sequence).

The rearrangement uses TRBV5-1 and TRBJ1-4; 7 bases are a match to TRBD1. V shed 0 bases and J 5 bases; nucleotides not matched to a gene: 7. Germline values: CDR1 SGHRS, CDR2 YFSETQ. This CDR3 contains 16 residues. The CDR3 protein is CASSLGRQGRNEKLFF. CDR3 sequence (DNA): TGCGCCAGCAGCTTGGGACGACAGGGAAGAAATGAAAAACTGTTTTTT.

This chain links TRBV19 with TRBJ1-5; possible D gene TRBD1, 6 bases. The CDR3 covers 15 residues. V lost 4 bases and J lost 1, with 11 bases in between. The germline V gene has CDR1 LNHDA and CDR2 SQIVND (reference sequence). CDR3 DNA: TGTGCCAGTAGTACCCCAGGGGACAGCAATCAGCCCCAGCATTTT. This gives the protein CASSTPGDSNQPQHF.

The chain employs TRBV9 and TRBJ1-4; 9 bases map to TRBD1. The CDR3 is 16 amino acids. Trimming cost V 1 base and J 8 bases; bases outside gene matches: 9. CDR1 and CDR2 from the germline V gene are SGDLS and YYNGEE. The CDR3 loop is CASSVTTGGAREKLFF. The CDR3, as DNA: TGTGCCAGCAGCGTAACTACAGGGGGCGCTCGGGAAAAACTGTTTTTT. The variable domain in full, completed from reference TRBV9 and TRBJ1-4, reads DSGVTQTPKHLITATGQRVTLRCSPRSGDLSVYWYQQSLDQGLQFLIQYYNGEERAKGNILERFSAQQFPDLHSELNLSSLELGDSALYFCASSVTTGGAREKLFFGSGTQLSVL.

The chain recombines TRBV5-1 with TRBJ2-7; 13 nucleotides align to TRBD2. The CDR3 has 15 residues. V was pared by 5 bases and J by 4 bases, with 6 bases of the junction left unmatched. CDR1 and CDR2 (germline): SGHRS, YFSETQ. The CDR3 bases are TGCGCCAGCAGACAAGGACTAGCGGGGGCATACGAGCAGTACTTC. It encodes CASRQGLAGAYEQYF.

Here the CDR3 reads CASSLWATSPYTDTQYF. The DNA of the CDR3 is TGTGCCAGCAGCTTATGGGCAACTAGCCCTTACACAGATACGCAGTATTTT. The J gene is TRBJ2-3, the V gene TRBV7-9; tentative D call: TRBD2 (6 bases). CDR1 SEHNR and CDR2 FQNEAQ come from the germline V gene (reference sequence). The CDR3 has 17 amino acids. V was cut by 2 bases and J by 2 bases, with 17 bases left in between.